This T cell receptor beta chain was documented in a study of blood T cells in healthy people across ages. Findings and limits, study-wide: Per million T cells, the diversity of TCR beta decreased roughly linearly as age advanced. Donors of long life had a larger count of naive CD4+ cells and greater diversity than aged donors.

The sample, approximately 10 milliliters of peripheral blood, was drawn from each donor. From germline, CDR1 is PRHDT and CDR2 FYEKMQ (reference sequence). Trimming took 5 bases from V and 0 from J, leaving 17 bases between them. The CDR3 contains 18 residues. Using a J-beta primer mix together with a sample-barcoded 5' primer, a second PCR was run for roughly 6 to 11 cycles. CDR3-containing paired-end reads numbering at least 2.5 million came from each sample. TCRdb reprocessed the 5' RACE reads via MiXCR and lists one record per CDR3 protein. The data show around 1.1 million distinct CDR3 sequences, with 35% to 40% seen just once and 10% to 15% held by the top ten. Concerning this clonotype: Its antigen is undetermined.

This chain joins TRBV13 and TRBJ2-6, with D tentatively TRBD1 (6 bases). The sample consisted of blood. The sequence derives from a young man in good health. The chain's CDR3 is CASSLWDIRTSGANVLTF. The CDR3 bases are TGTGCCAGCAGCCTATGGGACATACGCACCTCTGGGGCCAACGTCCTGACTTTC.